Below, 15 T cell receptor beta chains from the same sample are listed, as sequenced in a study of shared clonotypes between healthy human individuals. This table comes from immunoSEQ multiplex PCR, and its TCRdb copy is limited to in-frame clones, with some not included. The sample consists of roughly 2 million clones, around 95% of them appearing once. The material sequenced was naive CD4+ T cells sorted from blood. Subset: CD45RA+ positively selected. The origin of the receptors is a man younger than 35 in good health.

This rearrangement joins TRBV28 to TRBJ2-7; 10 bases agree with TRBD1. From germline, CDR1 is MDHEN and CDR2 SYDVKM. This CDR3 has 17 residues. With 9 bases clipped from V and 0 bases from J, the junction kept 14 bases outside the gene matches. This chain's CDR3 is CASLSFRQGASSYEQYF. The CDR3, as DNA: TGTGCCAGTCTATCATTTCGACAGGGGGCCTCCTCCTACGAGCAGTACTTC.

The chain links TRBV2 to TRBJ1-4; D not resolved. Germline CDR1 is SNHLY and CDR2 is FYNNEI. V shed 7 bases and J shed 1 base, with 13 bases lying between them. This CDR3 has 15 amino acids. Here the CDR3 reads CASTGDGLTNEKLFF. CDR3 DNA: TGTGCCAGCACCGGTGATGGCCTAACTAATGAAAAACTGTTTTTT.

The chain is built from TRBV5-6 and TRBJ1-5; possibly TRBD1 for D (5 bases). CDR1 is SGHDT and CDR2 is YYEEEE in the germline V gene. This CDR3 is built from 16 residues. The V and J ends lost 0 bases and 2 bases respectively, with 12 bases between them. The CDR3 DNA follows: TGTGCCAGCAGCTTGGGTTTGGGGGAACGCAATCAGCCCCAGCATTTT. This codes for CASSLGLGERNQPQHF.

CDR3 sequence: CASQRERSSLYTGELFF. As DNA, the CDR3 is TGTGCCAGCCAGAGAGAGCGATCCTCCCTTTACACCGGGGAGCTGTTTTTT. The chain is built from TRBV19 and TRBJ2-2; D unresolved. The germline gives CDR1 LNHDA, CDR2 SQIVND (reference sequence). V dropped 9 bases and J dropped 3 bases, with 23 bases sitting between them. CDR3 length: 17 residues.

V and J are TRBV7-2 and TRBJ2-7; the D is unclear. The CDR3 totals 13 residues. V gave up 3 bases and J gave up 4 bases, with 10 bases separating them. CDR1 is SGHTA, CDR2 FQGNSA, per germline. CDR3 sequence (DNA): TGTGCCAGCAGCTTTTATAGGCGGTACGAGCAGTACTTC. Translating gives CASSFYRRYEQYF.

The chain employs TRBV19 and TRBJ1-5; 7 nucleotides agree with TRBD1. The V segment lost 3 bases and the J segment 3 bases; nucleotides outside the gene matches: 2. This CDR3 is built from 14 residues. Germline CDR1 reads LNHDA; CDR2 reads SQIVND (reference sequence). The CDR3 DNA reads as TGTGCCAGTAGTATCAGGGGGGACAATCAGCCCCAGCATTTT. Encoded protein: CASSIRGDNQPQHF.

The gene calls are TRBV5-3 and TRBJ1-6, with TRBD1 identical over 8 bases. TRBV5-3 is an ORF; its function is uncertain. Unmatched junction bases numbered 10, after V lost 4 bases and J lost 10 bases. CDR3 size: 15 residues. CDR3 coding DNA: TGTGCCAGAAGCGCTAGACAGGGGACGGGGTCACCCCTCCACTTT. Translated, it gives CARSARQGTGSPLHF.

The chain links TRBV6-1 to TRBJ2-1, with D perhaps matching TRBD1 (6 bases). CDR1 is MNHNS, CDR2 SASEGT, per germline. Between the trimmed V and J ends, which lost 7 bases and 5 bases, there was a span of 18 bases. The CDR3 contains 15 residues. The DNA for the CDR3 is TGTGCCAGCAAATGGTGGACAGACGGGGACAATGAGCAGTTCTTC. Residues: CASKWWTDGDNEQFF.

The chain carries TRBV30 and TRBJ1-1; TRBD1 matches at 8 bases. This CDR3 has 12 residues. Per the germline V gene, CDR1 is GTSNPN and CDR2 is SVGIG (reference sequence). The ends lost 5 bases at V and 4 bases at J; junction bases unmatched: 3. This CDR3 reads CAWATGGTEAFF. The DNA for the CDR3 is TGTGCCTGGGCTACAGGGGGCACTGAAGCTTTCTTT.

V gene TRBV6-6 combines with J gene TRBJ1-5, with D possibly being TRBD1 (5 bases). V shed 7 bases and J shed 3 bases, with 13 bases lying between them. Germline V CDR1 and CDR2: MNHNY, SVGAGI (reference sequence). The CDR3 consists of 14 residues. In nucleotides, the CDR3 is TGTGCCAGCAAAGACGACAGTTTCAATCAGCCCCAGCATTTT. It encodes CASKDDSFNQPQHF.

The J gene is TRBJ1-4, the V gene TRBV11-2; 8 positions agree with TRBD1. Trimming cost V 5 bases and J 5 bases; bases outside gene matches: 7. This CDR3 is 15 amino acids long. The germline V gene encodes CDR1 SGHAT and CDR2 FQNNGV. The CDR3 protein is CASSPWTGRNEKLFF. CDR3 bases: TGTGCCAGCAGCCCGTGGACAGGGAGAAATGAAAAACTGTTTTTT.

Remarks on this clone: The same CDR3 can be traced to other DNA sequences in this sample. The chain employs TRBV6-5 and TRBJ2-7; no definite D call. V was shortened by 0 bases and J by 0 bases, with 6 bases between the two germline ends. Germline V gives CDR1 MNHEY, CDR2 SVGAGI. This CDR3 has 14 amino acids. The CDR3 nucleotides are TGTGCCAGCAGTTACTCGGTGGTCTCCTACGAGCAGTACTTC. It yields the protein CASSYSVVSYEQYF.

The V gene is TRBV7-2, the J gene TRBJ1-5; D gene ambiguous. Germline values: CDR1 SGHTA, CDR2 FQGNSA. The CDR3 loop spans 12 amino acids. V dropped 5 bases and J dropped 9 bases, with 11 bases sitting between them. CDR3 bases: TGTGCCAGCAGCATACCCCCGGGGCCCCAGCATTTT. Translating it yields CASSIPPGPQHF.

This rearrangement joins TRBV27 to TRBJ2-2; 7 bases are shared with TRBD1. V lost 4 bases, J lost 2 bases, and 7 bases stayed unmatched. The CDR3 runs 16 residues. The germline V gene encodes CDR1 MNHEY and CDR2 SMNVEV (reference sequence). The CDR3 nucleotides read TGTGCCAGCAGTTGGCTGGGGACAGCCAACACCGGGGAGCTGTTTTTT. Its protein product is CASSWLGTANTGELFF.

The chain carries TRBV9 and TRBJ1-6; 7 bases fit TRBD1. The trim removed 3 bases at V and 4 bases at J, leaving 4 bases unmatched. This CDR3 is built from 15 residues. Per the germline V gene, CDR1 is SGDLS and CDR2 is YYNGEE. Here the CDR3 reads CASSARDSYNSPLHF. As DNA, the CDR3 is TGTGCCAGCAGCGCCCGGGACAGTTATAATTCACCCCTCCACTTT.